This TCR beta chain was captured in a study of naive and memory T cell subsets. General study points: The RNA method is potentially sensitive to activation and differentiation changes.

This clonotype was detected many times. Its antigen is unidentified. The CDR3 is 17 residues long. Germline V gene lookup returns CDR1 MNHEY and CDR2 SVGEGT. Trimming stripped 2 bases from V and 0 bases from J, with 14 bases between. Treatment here: skin biopsy from PPD injection site in Mantoux-positive individual. The library had UMIs added by 3' ligation of an oligonucleotide to TCR cDNA. Amplification of ligated cDNA took four PCR rounds with SP2 and nested alpha and beta constant primers. TCRdb used MiXCR to reprocess the UMI-ligation and nested PCR reads, holding one entry per CDR3 protein. The sample carries tens of thousands of distinct CDR3 sequences, 6% recorded once.

The chain has TRBV6-2 or TRBV6-3 and TRBJ2-1; TRBD1 is a possible D gene (6 bases). This specimen was skin, taken from a tuberculin skin test site. The receptor's source is an adult in good health. The CDR3 DNA follows: TGTGCCAGCAGTTACAGGGCCAGGGGATTCTCCTACAATGAGCAGTTCTTC. Translating it yields CASSYRARGFSYNEQFF.